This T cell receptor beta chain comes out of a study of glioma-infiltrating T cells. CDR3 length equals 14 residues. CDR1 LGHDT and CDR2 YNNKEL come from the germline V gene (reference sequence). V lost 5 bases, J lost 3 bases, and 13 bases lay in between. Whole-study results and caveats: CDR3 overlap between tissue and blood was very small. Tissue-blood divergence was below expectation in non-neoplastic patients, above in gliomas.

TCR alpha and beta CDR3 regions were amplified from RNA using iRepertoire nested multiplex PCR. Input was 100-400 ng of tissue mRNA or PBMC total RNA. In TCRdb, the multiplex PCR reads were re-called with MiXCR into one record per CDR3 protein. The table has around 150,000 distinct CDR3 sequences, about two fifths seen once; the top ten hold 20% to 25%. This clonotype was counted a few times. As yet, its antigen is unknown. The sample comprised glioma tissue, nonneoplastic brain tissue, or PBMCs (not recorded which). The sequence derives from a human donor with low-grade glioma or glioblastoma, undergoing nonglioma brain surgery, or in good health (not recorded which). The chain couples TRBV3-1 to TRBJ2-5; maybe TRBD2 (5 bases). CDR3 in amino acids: CASSRWSAEETQYF. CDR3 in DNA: TGTGCCAGCAGCAGATGGTCAGCGGAAGAGACCCAGTACTTC.